This T cell receptor (beta chain) was sequenced during a study of blood T cells in healthy people across ages. Germline V gene sequence: CDR1 MNHEY, CDR2 SVGAGI. The CDR3 runs 15 residues. The germline V and J ends were trimmed by 2 bases and 5 bases, with 16 bases remaining between them. Study findings and constraints: The long-lived group displayed more naive CD4+ cells, plus higher diversity, than the aged donors did.

Next came a second PCR, run for about 6 to 12 cycles, which used a sample-barcoded 5' primer along with a J-beta primer mix. TCRdb re-called the 5' RACE reads through MiXCR, storing one row per CDR3 protein. The sample records more than 750,000 distinct CDR3 sequences, about 27% being singletons. A word on this clonotype: Its antigen is not known.

The sample also formed part of further work on T cells of mothers and their children.

Sequencing input: blood. This chain links TRBV6-5 with TRBJ2-7; TRBD2 might be the D (5 bases). The sequence was collected from a woman aged 40 to 49 in good health. CDR3 loop: CASSYMDGSSHEQYF. In DNA, the CDR3 is TGTGCCAGCAGTTACATGGACGGCTCTAGCCACGAGCAGTACTTC.